The 26 T cell receptor beta chains below were found in one sample sequenced in a study of CD8 T cells in ankylosing spondylitis. TCRdb called the 5' RACE reads again in MiXCR, with one record for every CDR3 protein. Seen here are around 250,000 distinct CDR3 sequences, around a tenth observed once, and the top ten hold less than 7%. Sequencing was done on a sample of blood, either unsorted or a sorted T cell fraction (not recorded which). Receptors originate from a male donor with ankylosing spondylitis or in good health (not recorded which).

In this sample, this clonotype turned up a few times. The J gene is TRBJ2-5, the V gene TRBV15, with TRBD1 as a possible D gene (6 bases). Trimming cost V 1 base and J 0 bases, with 9 bases left between them. The CDR3 is made up of 15 amino acids. CDR1 LNHNV and CDR2 YYDKDF come from the germline V gene (reference sequence). The CDR3 reads CATSRARGNQETQYF. CDR3 nucleotide sequence: TGTGCCACCAGCAGAGCAAGGGGGAACCAAGAGACCCAGTACTTC.

The chain recombines TRBV30 with TRBJ1-2; 9 positions match TRBD1. Germline CDR1 reads GTSNPN; CDR2 reads SVGIG (reference sequence). J gave up 8 bases and V 7 bases, and 8 bases lay outside the gene matches. CDR3 size: 12 residues. The CDR3 coding sequence is TGTGCCTCAACGACAGGGGGGTACGGCTACACCTTC. It specifies CASTTGGYGYTF.

V is TRBV20-1 and J is TRBJ1-2, with 8 bases matching TRBD1. J was trimmed by 2 bases and V by 1 base; bases with no gene match: 6. Germline V lookup: CDR1 DFQATT, CDR2 SNEGSKA (reference sequence). This CDR3 has 15 amino acids. The CDR3 nucleotides are TGCAGTGCTAGAGTAGGGACAGGAGGCAACTATGGCTACACCTTC. It encodes CSARVGTGGNYGYTF.

This clonotype appeared many times. V and J are TRBV3-1 and TRBJ1-1, with 10 bases identical to TRBD1. Germline loops: CDR1 LGHDT, CDR2 YNNKEL (reference sequence). V shed 3 bases, J shed 6 bases, and the junction held 7 bases outside the gene matches. CDR3 length equals 15 residues. CDR3 in amino acids: CASSQGTGVGAEAFF. The CDR3 DNA is TGTGCCAGCAGCCAGGGGACAGGGGTAGGGGCTGAAGCTTTCTTT.

The V call is TRBV20-1, the J call TRBJ2-1, with 13 positions matching TRBD2. This CDR3 has 17 residues. Per the germline V gene, CDR1 is DFQATT and CDR2 is SNEGSKA (reference sequence). V was clipped by 6 bases and J by 0 bases; unmatched bases: 8. Here the CDR3 reads CSALGLAGVSSYNEQFF. CDR3 DNA sequence: TGCAGTGCCCTCGGACTAGCGGGGGTCAGCTCCTACAATGAGCAGTTCTTC.

This clonotype turned up a few times. The chain couples TRBV12-3 or TRBV12-4 to TRBJ2-5; TRBD1 agrees at 8 bases. V shed 5 bases, J shed 4 bases, and the junction held 9 bases outside the gene matches. CDR3 length: 15 residues. Here the CDR3 DNA reads TGTGCCAGCAGTCCAGGACAGGGTATCACAGAGACCCAGTACTTC. It specifies CASSPGQGITETQYF.

The chain links TRBV7-2 to TRBJ2-3, with D perhaps assigned TRBD1 or TRBD2 (5 bases each). CDR1 SGHTA and CDR2 FQGNSA come from the germline V gene. The V and J ends lost 5 bases and 3 bases respectively, with 12 bases between them. The CDR3 has 14 residues. The CDR3 loop reads CASSRDPATDTQYF. In DNA form, the CDR3 reads TGTGCCAGCAGCCGGGACCCCGCTACAGATACGCAGTATTTT.

This clonotype was observed at least ten times. This rearrangement joins TRBV20-1 to TRBJ2-3, with D unresolved. The CDR3 has 10 amino acids. Germline V gene data show CDR1 as DFQATT and CDR2 as SNEGSKA (reference sequence). The V and J ends lost 2 bases and 4 bases respectively, with 1 base between them. The CDR3 DNA reads as TGCAGTGCTAGATCAGATACGCAGTATTTT. This gives the protein CSARSDTQYF.

This chain links TRBV28 with TRBJ2-3, with a weak D call TRBD1 (6 bases). Trimming removed 5 bases from V and 4 bases from J, with 19 bases in between. Germline V gene sequence: CDR1 MDHEN, CDR2 SYDVKM. The CDR3 covers 16 residues. CDR3 nucleotides: TGTGCCAGCAGTCCTATACAGGGTAGGGGCGCAGATACGCAGTATTTT. It codes for CASSPIQGRGADTQYF.

The chain joins TRBV2 to TRBJ2-7, with D perhaps being TRBD1 or TRBD2 (8 bases each). The CDR3 is made up of 16 amino acids. The V gene's germline CDR1 is SNHLY and CDR2 FYNNEI. Trimming removed 7 bases from V and 3 bases from J, with 22 bases in between. The CDR3: CASIQGAGGLNYEQYF. As DNA, the CDR3 is TGTGCCAGCATTCAGGGGGCGGGAGGACTTAACTACGAGCAGTACTTC.

This clonotype was counted ten times or more. The chain carries TRBV20-1 and TRBJ1-1; D possibly corresponds to TRBD1 (6 bases). Per germline, CDR1 DFQATT and CDR2 SNEGSKA (reference sequence). The CDR3 consists of 14 residues. The germline V and J ends were trimmed by 0 bases and 3 bases, with 11 bases remaining between them. CDR3 region: CSARDPGADTEAFF. CDR3 sequence (DNA): TGCAGTGCTAGAGATCCGGGGGCAGACACTGAAGCTTTCTTT.

With respect to this clonotype: A read error may produce the germline difference seen at one junction end. V and J are TRBV5-1 and TRBJ1-1; 11 bases map to TRBD1. CDR1 is SGHRS, CDR2 YFSETQ, per germline. This CDR3 spans 14 amino acids. The DNA of the CDR3 is TGCGCCAACAGCGCCGGGACAGGGGGCACTGAAGCTTTCTTT. The encoded protein is CANSAGTGGTEAFF.

This clonotype was recorded at least ten times. The rearrangement uses TRBV6-5 and TRBJ1-3; no reliable D call. Germline V gene lookup returns CDR1 MNHEY and CDR2 SVGAGI. Trimming took 3 bases from V and 4 from J, leaving 10 bases between them. The CDR3 runs 14 residues. DNA for the CDR3: TGTGCCAGCAGTTATCCCAGCTCCGGAAACACCATATATTTT. Residues: CASSYPSSGNTIYF.

This clonotype occurred many times. This chain uses TRBV20-1 with TRBJ2-5, with 7 bases lining up with TRBD1. Germline lookup yields CDR1 DFQATT and CDR2 SNEGSKA (reference sequence). The CDR3 has 14 amino acids. V was pared by 6 bases and J by 0 bases, with 7 bases of the junction left unmatched. CDR3 sequence reads: CSAEGAANQETQYF. The CDR3 DNA sequence: TGCAGTGCCGAGGGGGCGGCCAACCAAGAGACCCAGTACTTC.

Ten or more counts support this clonotype. The chain employs TRBV4-1 and TRBJ1-5, with unresolved D. Trimming pared 0 bases from V and 7 bases from J, leaving 16 bases between. This CDR3 has 16 amino acids. Germline V gene sequence: CDR1 MGHRA, CDR2 YSYEKL. The CDR3 protein is CASSQDPGSGEQPQHF. CDR3 sequence (DNA): TGCGCCAGCAGCCAAGATCCGGGGTCAGGCGAACAGCCCCAGCATTTT.

This clonotype was counted many times. The CDR3 DNA reads TGCAGTGCTACCGTGGACGGCCCAACAGATACGCAGTATTTT. This codes for CSATVDGPTDTQYF. The rearrangement uses TRBV20-1 and TRBJ2-3; D call uncertain. This CDR3 region has 14 residues. Per germline, CDR1 DFQATT and CDR2 SNEGSKA (reference sequence). V dropped 4 bases and J dropped 3 bases, with 14 bases sitting between them.

The chain employs TRBV7-9 and TRBJ1-5, with D hard to call. Germline V gene lookup returns CDR1 SEHNR and CDR2 FQNEAQ (reference sequence). V was clipped by 5 bases and J by 5 bases, with 13 bases between them. The CDR3 has 14 amino acids. This chain's CDR3 is CASSAGTAYQPQHF. The CDR3 DNA reads as TGTGCCAGCAGCGCGGGCACGGCATATCAGCCCCAGCATTTT.

The rearrangement uses TRBV30 and TRBJ2-3, with unresolved D. V was trimmed by 3 bases and J by 0 bases, leaving 10 bases between them. The CDR3 extends over 14 amino acids. Germline V lookup: CDR1 GTSNPN, CDR2 SVGIG (reference sequence). The CDR3 is CAWRSAFSTDTQYF. Here the CDR3 DNA reads TGTGCCTGGAGATCTGCGTTTAGCACAGATACGCAGTATTTT.

In this sample, this clonotype turned up many times. This rearrangement joins TRBV29-1 to TRBJ2-1; 8 bases fit TRBD1. Germline assignment: CDR1 SQVTM and CDR2 ANQGSEA. J gave up 6 bases and V 4 bases, and 5 bases lay outside the gene matches. CDR3 length equals 13 residues. The CDR3: CSVAGQVSNEQFF. Here the CDR3 DNA reads TGCAGCGTTGCGGGACAGGTGTCCAATGAGCAGTTCTTC.

This clonotype has a handful of counts. V and J are TRBV20-1 and TRBJ2-1, with 12 positions matching TRBD2. Per germline, CDR1 DFQATT and CDR2 SNEGSKA (reference sequence). This CDR3 has 15 residues. V was pared by 7 bases and J by 3 bases, with 7 bases of the junction left unmatched. CDR3: CSGKTSGSYYNEQFF. CDR3 in DNA: TGCAGTGGCAAGACTAGCGGGAGTTACTACAATGAGCAGTTCTTC.

This clonotype was recorded at least ten times. The CDR3 is CASSLNRVANYGYTF. CDR3 bases: TGCGCCAGCAGCCTAAACAGGGTAGCTAACTATGGCTACACCTTC. The chain couples TRBV10-2 to TRBJ1-2; D might be TRBD1 (6 bases). Germline CDR1 reads WSHSY; CDR2 reads SAAADI. V was trimmed by 6 bases and J by 0 bases, leaving 14 bases between them. CDR3 length: 15 amino acids.

This rearrangement joins TRBV4-1 to TRBJ2-2, with D perhaps matching TRBD1 or TRBD2 (5 bases each). V lost 4 bases and J 7 bases, leaving 22 bases between the germline ends. The CDR3 extends over 17 amino acids. Germline V lookup: CDR1 MGHRA, CDR2 YSYEKL. As DNA, the CDR3 is TGCGCCAGCAGCCCCCTTCAGACCGGGACCCGGGACGGGGAGCTGTTTTTT. It yields the protein CASSPLQTGTRDGELFF.

The chain carries TRBV3-1 and TRBJ1-2; D perhaps matches TRBD1 (5 bases). V lost 8 bases, J lost 7 bases, and 29 bases lay in between. Germline values: CDR1 LGHDT, CDR2 YNNKEL (reference sequence). The CDR3 has 17 residues. The CDR3 protein is CASSPVQGSSFRSGYTF. The CDR3 nucleotides are TGTGCCAGCTCCCCTGTCCAGGGTAGCTCCTTCCGCTCTGGCTACACCTTC.

This clonotype occurred many times. The V call is TRBV29-1, the J call TRBJ2-2; D is perhaps TRBD2 (5 bases). Germline loops: CDR1 SQVTM, CDR2 ANQGSEA. The CDR3 covers 13 residues. Trimming shortened V by 7 bases and J by 2 bases, and 11 bases separated the two germline ends. As DNA, the CDR3 is TGCAGCGGAAGGGAGCTTAACACCGGGGAGCTGTTTTTT. It encodes CSGRELNTGELFF.

This clonotype was seen at least ten times. The chain links TRBV4-2 to TRBJ1-6, with a weak D call TRBD1 (6 bases). Germline CDR1 is LGHNA and CDR2 is YNFKEQ. Between the trimmed V and J ends, which lost 6 bases and 5 bases, there was a span of 20 bases. The length of the CDR3 is 17 residues. The CDR3 nucleotides read TGTGCCAGCAGGGCTAGGGGGGGGGACCGAAATAATTCACCCCTCCACTTT. It specifies CASRARGGDRNNSPLHF.

The J gene is TRBJ1-5, the V gene TRBV30; D possibly corresponds to TRBD1 (5 bases). The CDR3 loop spans 13 amino acids. V lost 0 bases and J 4 bases, leaving 7 bases between the germline ends. Germline CDR1 GTSNPN, CDR2 SVGIG (reference sequence). The chain's CDR3 is CAWSVEGNQPQHF. The DNA of the CDR3 is TGTGCCTGGAGTGTTGAGGGGAATCAGCCCCAGCATTTT.